The next 17 T cell receptor beta chains were all read from a single sample in a study of blood T cell repertoires in COVID-19. The method was immunoSEQ multiplex PCR; TCRdb's version includes in-frame clones alone and lacks a portion of them. The sample records over 250,000 clones, about 91% being singletons. Sequences were obtained from peripheral blood. Receptors were obtained from a person aged 18 to 35 with COVID-19, enrolled during active disease.

The chain links TRBV25-1 to TRBJ2-3, with D tentatively TRBD1 (5 bases). CDR1 and CDR2 from the germline V gene are MGHDK and SYGVNS. V shed 4 bases and J shed 1 base, with 6 bases lying between them. The length of the CDR3 is 13 residues. This chain's CDR3 is CASSVQGTDTQYF. The CDR3 DNA sequence: TGTGCCAGCAGTGTACAGGGCACAGATACGCAGTATTTT.

V usage is TRBV6-5 and J usage is TRBJ2-6; 7 bases agree with TRBD1. J gave up 11 bases and V 6 bases, and 10 bases lay outside the gene matches. Per the germline V gene, CDR1 is MNHEY and CDR2 is SVGAGI. The CDR3 consists of 14 residues. The CDR3 DNA is TGTGCCAGCAGAACCCGGGACAGTAGCCACGTCCTGACTTTC. It translates to CASRTRDSSHVLTF.

This clone was picked up a small number of times. CDR3: CASSQDAGPHNEQFF. CDR3 sequence (DNA): TGTGCCAGCAGCCAAGATGCCGGTCCTCACAATGAGCAGTTCTTC. The chain couples TRBV3-1 (or the pseudogene TRBV3-2) to TRBJ2-1; the D is unclear. CDR3 length: 15 residues. Trimming removed 0 bases from V and 5 bases from J, with 11 bases in between. The V gene's germline CDR1 is LGHDT and CDR2 YNNKEL (reference sequence).

The V gene is TRBV9, the J gene TRBJ2-3, with 9 bases aligning to TRBD2. The junction had 5 bases not matched to a gene; V was cut back by 0 bases and J by 6 bases. In germline, CDR1 is SGDLS, CDR2 YYNGEE. CDR3 length: 15 residues. CDR3 DNA sequence: TGTGCCAGCAGCGTAGTAGCGGGAGCGGGGGATACGCAGTATTTT. Encoded protein: CASSVVAGAGDTQYF.

The rearrangement joins TRBV4-3 to TRBJ2-7; D might be TRBD2 (6 bases). The CDR3 runs 17 residues. Trimming removed 0 bases at V and 0 bases at J, with 15 bases between. Germline lookup yields CDR1 LGHNA and CDR2 YSLEER. The CDR3 DNA follows: TGCGCCAGCAGCCAAGAATGGCCGGGAGCCAGCTCCTACGAGCAGTACTTC. This encodes CASSQEWPGASSYEQYF.

This sequence joins TRBV6-1 and TRBJ2-5, with D possibly TRBD1 on 6 matching bases. This CDR3 spans 13 amino acids. Germline assignment: CDR1 MNHNS and CDR2 SASEGT. Deletions cut 2 bases from V and 4 bases from J, with 8 bases between. Written as DNA, the CDR3 is TGTGCCAGCAGTGAAAGACAGGCAGAGACCCAGTACTTC. Translating gives CASSERQAETQYF.

The chain recombines TRBV7-9 with TRBJ2-2; a weak D match, TRBD1 (5 bases). The CDR3 covers 16 residues. Between the trimmed V and J ends, which lost 5 bases and 0 bases, there was a span of 13 bases. Germline V CDR1 and CDR2: SEHNR, FQNEAQ (reference sequence). DNA for the CDR3: TGTGCCAGCAGCGCTGATTGGACAACGAACACCGGGGAGCTGTTTTTT. Its protein product is CASSADWTTNTGELFF.

The chain has TRBV19 and TRBJ1-2; 10 bases fit TRBD1. Trimming removed 5 bases from V and 9 bases from J; junction bases left unmatched: 12. Germline V gives CDR1 LNHDA, CDR2 SQIVND (reference sequence). CDR3 size: 15 residues. This CDR3 reads CASSPGLGQGISYTF. In nucleotides, the CDR3 is TGTGCCAGTAGTCCAGGCCTGGGACAGGGGATAAGCTACACCTTC.

The genes are TRBV6-1 and TRBJ2-2, with D tentatively TRBD2 (6 bases). The germline CDR1 and CDR2 sequences are MNHNS and SASEGT. Trimming took 3 bases from V and 9 from J, leaving 8 bases between them. The CDR3 has 12 residues. CDR3: CASSDGGRELFF. CDR3 coding DNA: TGTGCCAGCAGTGATGGCGGGAGGGAGCTGTTTTTT.

The V call is TRBV7-9, the J call TRBJ2-7; D call uncertain. The V end lost 4 bases, the J end lost 1 base, and 11 bases lay between the germline ends. CDR3 length equals 14 residues. Germline CDR1 SEHNR, CDR2 FQNEAQ (reference sequence). The CDR3 here is CASSSRQVSYEQYF. CDR3 DNA sequence: TGTGCCAGCAGCTCCCGACAAGTGTCCTACGAGCAGTACTTC.

This clone turned up a few times. The chain combines TRBV19 with TRBJ1-5; 8 positions match TRBD1. Germline loops: CDR1 LNHDA, CDR2 SQIVND (reference sequence). The trim removed 6 bases at V and 3 bases at J, leaving 4 bases unmatched. This CDR3 comprises 14 residues. This CDR3 is CASRHRGDNQPQHF. CDR3 sequence (DNA): TGTGCCAGTAGACACAGGGGGGACAATCAGCCCCAGCATTTT.

For the CDR3, the DNA is TGTGCCAGCAGCGTGAGCCTCGAGGGAACAGATACGCAGTATTTT. Translated: CASSVSLEGTDTQYF. The rearrangement joins TRBV5-6 to TRBJ2-3; a weak D match, TRBD2 (5 bases). This CDR3 has 15 residues. Trimming pared 4 bases from V and 3 bases from J, leaving 15 bases between. Germline CDR1 and CDR2: SGHDT and YYEEEE. Full variable domain (remainder filled in from reference TRBV5-6 and TRBJ2-3): DAGVTQSPTHLIKTRGQQVTLRCSPKSGHDTVSWYQQALGQGPQFIFQYYEEEERQRGNFPDRFSGHQFPNYSSELNVNALLLGDSALYLCASSVSLEGTDTQYFGPGTRLTVL.

This chain connects TRBV2 to TRBJ2-7, with D possibly matching TRBD2 (5 bases). The CDR3 has 13 amino acids. V was shortened by 5 bases and J by 7 bases, with 15 bases between the two germline ends. The germline gives CDR1 SNHLY, CDR2 FYNNEI. The CDR3 DNA follows: TGTGCCAGCAGTAGGGTTCCCTCGGGGGAGCAGTACTTC. This sequence encodes CASSRVPSGEQYF.

This CDR3 reads CASSLLRGTSEETQYF. The CDR3 bases are TGTGCCAGCAGCCTTCTTAGGGGGACTAGCGAAGAGACCCAGTACTTC. The J gene is TRBJ2-5, the V gene TRBV2, with TRBD2 matching over 10 bases. Germline V gene sequence: CDR1 SNHLY, CDR2 FYNNEI. Losses at the gene ends were 6 bases for V and 3 bases for J; bases not matched to a gene: 10. CDR3 length: 16 amino acids. Full variable domain (remainder filled in from reference TRBV2 and TRBJ2-5): EPEVTQTPSHQVTQMGQEVILRCVPISNHLYFYWYRQILGQKVEFLVSFYNNEISEKSEIFDDQFSVERPDGSNFTLKIRSTKLEDSAMYFCASSLLRGTSEETQYFGPGTRLLVL.

The rearrangement uses TRBV7-9 and TRBJ1-2; 8 nucleotides line up with TRBD1. The junction had 5 bases not matched to a gene; V was cut back by 2 bases and J by 0 bases. Germline V gives CDR1 SEHNR, CDR2 FQNEAQ (reference sequence). The CDR3 covers 16 residues. The CDR3 reads CASSLPQTGANYGYTF. The CDR3 DNA sequence: TGTGCCAGCAGCTTACCCCAGACAGGGGCTAACTATGGCTACACCTTC. The full variable domain, its missing parts supplied by reference TRBV7-9 and TRBJ1-2, is DTGVSQNPRHKITKRGQNVTFRCDPISEHNRLYWYRQTLGQGPEFLTYFQNEAQLEKSRLLSDRFSAERPKGSFSTLEIQRTEQGDSAMYLCASSLPQTGANYGYTFGSGTRLTVV.

The chain joins TRBV14 to TRBJ2-5; 8 bases map to TRBD1. CDR1 is SGHDN and CDR2 is FVKESK in the germline V gene. The CDR3 contains 13 residues. The J segment lost 8 bases and the V segment lost 4 bases, leaving 6 bases of the junction unmatched. The CDR3 DNA is TGTGCCAGCAGCCGGGACAGGTCAGATACCCAGTACTTC. It translates to CASSRDRSDTQYF.

In its sample, this clone was seen once. The chain links TRBV7-9 to TRBJ2-6; D not resolved. The V and J ends lost 5 bases and 0 bases respectively, with 11 bases between them. The CDR3 contains 16 residues. CDR1 and CDR2 (germline): SEHNR, FQNEAQ (reference sequence). The CDR3 here is CASSPLSNSGANVLTF. The CDR3 coding sequence is TGTGCCAGCAGCCCCTTATCTAACTCTGGGGCCAACGTCCTGACTTTC.